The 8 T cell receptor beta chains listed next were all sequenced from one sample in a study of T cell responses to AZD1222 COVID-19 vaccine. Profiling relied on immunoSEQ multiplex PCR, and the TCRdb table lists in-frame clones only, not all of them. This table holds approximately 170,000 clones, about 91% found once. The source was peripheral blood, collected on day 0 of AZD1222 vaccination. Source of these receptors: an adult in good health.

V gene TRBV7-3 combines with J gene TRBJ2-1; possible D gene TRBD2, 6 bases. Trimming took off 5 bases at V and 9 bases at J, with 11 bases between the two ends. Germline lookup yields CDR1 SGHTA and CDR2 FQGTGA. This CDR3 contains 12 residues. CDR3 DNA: TGTGCCAGCAGCCCGACGGGAGTTGAGCAGTTCTTC. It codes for CASSPTGVEQFF.

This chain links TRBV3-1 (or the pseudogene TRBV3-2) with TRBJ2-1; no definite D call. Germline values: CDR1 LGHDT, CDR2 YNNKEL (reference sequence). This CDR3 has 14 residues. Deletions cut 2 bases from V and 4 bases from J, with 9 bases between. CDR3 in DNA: TGTGCCAGCAGCCAACCCTACGGTTACAATGAGCAGTTCTTC. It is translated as CASSQPYGYNEQFF.

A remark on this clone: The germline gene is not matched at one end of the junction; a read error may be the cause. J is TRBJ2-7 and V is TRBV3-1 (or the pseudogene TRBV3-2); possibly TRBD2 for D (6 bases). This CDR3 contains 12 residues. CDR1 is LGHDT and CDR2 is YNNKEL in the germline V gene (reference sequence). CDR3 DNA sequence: TGTGCCAGCAGCCAAGATGACCAGCGGGCGCTCTTC. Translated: CASSQDDQRALF.

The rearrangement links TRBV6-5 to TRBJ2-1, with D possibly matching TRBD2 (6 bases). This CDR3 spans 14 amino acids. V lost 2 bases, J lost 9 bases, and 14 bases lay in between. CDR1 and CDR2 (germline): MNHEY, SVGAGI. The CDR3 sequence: CASSYRRTTLEQFF. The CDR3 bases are TGTGCCAGCAGTTACCGAAGGACTACCCTTGAGCAGTTCTTC.

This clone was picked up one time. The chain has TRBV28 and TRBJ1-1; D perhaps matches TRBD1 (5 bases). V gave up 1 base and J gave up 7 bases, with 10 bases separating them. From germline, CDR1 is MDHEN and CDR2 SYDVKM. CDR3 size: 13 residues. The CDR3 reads CASSLFLTDEAFF. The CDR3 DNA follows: TGTGCCAGCAGTTTATTCTTGACAGATGAAGCTTTCTTT.

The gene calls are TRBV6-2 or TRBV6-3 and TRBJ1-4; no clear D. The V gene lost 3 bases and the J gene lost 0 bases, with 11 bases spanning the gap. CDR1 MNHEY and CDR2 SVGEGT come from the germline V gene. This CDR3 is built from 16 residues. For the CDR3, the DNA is TGTGCCAGCAGTTATCGTCAAACAACAACTAATGAAAAACTGTTTTTT. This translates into CASSYRQTTTNEKLFF.

The CDR3 sequence: CASSLNKGKGYGYTF. The DNA of the CDR3 is TGTGCCAGCAGCCTTAACAAGGGGAAAGGATATGGCTACACCTTC. This chain connects TRBV14 to TRBJ1-2; D is possibly TRBD1 (5 bases). V was cut by 4 bases and J by 5 bases, with 17 bases left in between. Looked up from germline, CDR1 is SGHDN and CDR2 is FVKESK. This CDR3 has 15 amino acids.

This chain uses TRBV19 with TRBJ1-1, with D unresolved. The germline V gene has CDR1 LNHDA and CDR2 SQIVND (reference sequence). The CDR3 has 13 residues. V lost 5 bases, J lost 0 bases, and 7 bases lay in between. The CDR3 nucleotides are TGTGCCAGTAGTTTGAGCATGAACACTGAAGCTTTCTTT. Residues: CASSLSMNTEAFF.